Listed below are T cell receptor beta chains from one sample, sequenced in a study of Tregs in tolerant kidney transplant recipients. Profiling relied on immunoSEQ multiplex PCR, and the TCRdb table lists in-frame clones only, not all of them. The sample shows 110,000 or so clones, roughly 92% of them seen only once. Sequenced sample: CD4+ T cells from blood. The receptors originated from a human donor in good health. The CDR3 runs from the conserved cysteine through the conserved F or W. The order of the fields is D gene, J gene, clone size, V gene, CDR3 DNA, CDR3 protein. A D gene is named only where the DNA matches it firmly. Clone size is stated in some rows and not others, as once, few, many or a class when expanded.

d_call: -; j_call: TRBJ2-7; clone_size: -; v_call: TRBV7-2; cdr3_nt: TGTGCCAGCAGCTTAGGGAGCAGGGTCTACGAGCAGTACTTC; cdr3_aa: CASSLGSRVYEQYF
d_call: -; j_call: TRBJ2-1; clone_size: -; v_call: TRBV10-1; cdr3_nt: TGCGCCAGCAGTGAGTCCGCTCGGCCCCCGAAACAGTTCTTC; cdr3_aa: CASSESARPPKQFF
d_call: -; j_call: TRBJ1-2; clone_size: -; v_call: TRBV30; cdr3_nt: TGTGCCTGGACAGGGAGAAATGGCTACACCTTC; cdr3_aa: CAWTGRNGYTF
d_call: -; j_call: TRBJ1-1; clone_size: -; v_call: TRBV4-1; cdr3_nt: TGCGCCAGCAGAAACAGGCTTCAGAACACTGAAGCTTTCTTT; cdr3_aa: CASRNRLQNTEAFF
d_call: TRBD2; j_call: TRBJ2-1; clone_size: -; v_call: TRBV11-2; cdr3_nt: TGTGCCAGCAGCTTAGCCCCAGCGGGGGGCTCCCGCTCCTACAATGAGCAGTTCTTC; cdr3_aa: CASSLAPAGGSRSYNEQFF
d_call: TRBD1; j_call: TRBJ1-4; clone_size: -; v_call: TRBV25-1; cdr3_nt: TGTGCCAGCGTAGGGGACAGGGGCAATGAAAAACTGTTTTTT; cdr3_aa: CASVGDRGNEKLFF
d_call: -; j_call: TRBJ2-7; clone_size: -; v_call: TRBV10-2; cdr3_nt: TGCGCCAATCGCCCGGGTCGGGAATACGAGCAGTACTTC; cdr3_aa: CANRPGREYEQYF
d_call: TRBD2; j_call: TRBJ2-7; clone_size: -; v_call: TRBV5-1; cdr3_nt: TGCGCCAGCAGCTTTGGCGGTAGCGGGAACTCACCCTACGAGCAGTACTTC; cdr3_aa: CASSFGGSGNSPYEQYF
d_call: TRBD1; j_call: TRBJ2-7; clone_size: -; v_call: TRBV6-6; cdr3_nt: TGTGCCAGCAGTTTCAGACAGGGGGAAACCTACGAGCAGTACTTC; cdr3_aa: CASSFRQGETYEQYF
d_call: -; j_call: TRBJ2-3; clone_size: once; v_call: TRBV27; cdr3_nt: TGTGCCAGCAGATGGGACCCTCTACTTACAGATACGCAGTATTTT; cdr3_aa: CASRWDPLLTDTQYF
d_call: TRBD1; j_call: TRBJ1-5; clone_size: few; v_call: TRBV6-1; cdr3_nt: TGTACTTCCCGAGACAGGGTTTCCTATCAGCCCCAGCATTTT; cdr3_aa: CTSRDRVSYQPQHF
d_call: -; j_call: TRBJ1-2; clone_size: -; v_call: TRBV15; cdr3_nt: TGTGCCACCAGCAGAGATCAGGGGCGGATCACCTTC; cdr3_aa: CATSRDQGRITF
d_call: -; j_call: TRBJ2-7; clone_size: once; v_call: TRBV7-8; cdr3_nt: TGTGCCAGCAGCTCCCAACCCGCCTACGAGCAGTACTTC; cdr3_aa: CASSSQPAYEQYF